The subject of this entry is one T cell receptor (beta chain). Its antigen is not identified. Measured with immunoSEQ multiplex PCR; TCRdb has only the in-frame clones, and not every one. Of 27,000 or so clones listed, 83% are singletons. The sample originates from a study of vaccination effects on CD4 cells after COVID-19. Study-wide background: Median timing of post-vaccine samples was 72 days after the second dose.

After expansion with viral peptide pools in the ViraFEST assay, antigen-specific CD4+ T cells were sequenced. An approximately ten-day culture period preceded the isolation of CD4+ T cells. Either the BNT162b2 or mRNA-1273 vaccine was given to participants in two doses. IL-2 at 10 IU/ml and peptides at 9.5 to 10 ug/ml were added to cultured PBMC, a few million per well. Days 3 and 7 were when half the medium was replaced with IL-2 medium. The study's findings and limits: Cross-reactivity toward common cold coronaviruses was confined to only 1 of 255 vaccine-induced clones in healthy vaccinees.

The TCR sequence derives from a human donor who received a COVID-19 vaccine. Some clones in this sample may be carry-over from other donors' samples. This sample comprised CD4+ T cells from PBMCs cultured with HCoV-NL63 spike peptides, obtained after COVID-19 vaccination.

The CDR3, as DNA: TGTGCCAGTAGTAATTCCCCAGGGAACACTGAAGCTTTCTTT. Its protein is CASSNSPGNTEAFF. The rearrangement uses TRBV19 and TRBJ1-1; D gene ambiguous. V gave up 4 bases and J gave up 1 base, with 10 bases separating them. The germline V gene encodes CDR1 LNHDA and CDR2 SQIVND (reference sequence). This CDR3 has 14 amino acids.